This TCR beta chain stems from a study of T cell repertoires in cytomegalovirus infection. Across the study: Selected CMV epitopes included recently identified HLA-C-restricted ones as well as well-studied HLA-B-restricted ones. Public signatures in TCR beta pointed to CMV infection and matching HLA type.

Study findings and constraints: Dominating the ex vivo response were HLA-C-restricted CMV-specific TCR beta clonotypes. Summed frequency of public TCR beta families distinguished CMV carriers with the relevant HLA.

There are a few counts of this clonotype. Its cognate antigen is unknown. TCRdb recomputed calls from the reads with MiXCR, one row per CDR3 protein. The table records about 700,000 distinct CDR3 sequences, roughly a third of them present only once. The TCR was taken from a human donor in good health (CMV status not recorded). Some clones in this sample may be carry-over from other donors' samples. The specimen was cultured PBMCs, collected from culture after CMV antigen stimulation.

CDR3 amino acids: CASSLGDSGYEQYF. In DNA, the CDR3 is TGTGCCAGCAGCTTAGGGGACAGCGGGTACGAGCAGTACTTC. V is TRBV7-6 and J is TRBJ2-7; the D gene is possibly TRBD1 (7 bases). Germline V gives CDR1 SGHVS, CDR2 FNYEAQ. The CDR3 runs 14 residues. V lost 1 base and J lost 4, with 11 bases in between.